This paragraph covers one TCR beta chain sequence. Together with a sample-barcoded 5' primer, a J-beta primer mix was included in a second PCR lasting about 6 to 12 cycles. Via MiXCR, TCRdb re-called the 5' RACE reads, giving one row per CDR3 protein. Among roughly 640,000 distinct CDR3 sequences, about 30% were seen once, and the ten largest hold approximately 15%. The CDR3 loop spans 16 amino acids. Looked up from germline, CDR1 is LNHDA and CDR2 is SQIVND (reference sequence). V was cut by 7 bases and J by 0 bases, with 15 bases left in between. The sample comes from a study of blood T cells in healthy people across ages.

The sequence was collected from a woman aged 80 or over in good health. The rearrangement joins TRBV19 to TRBJ1-4; possibly TRBD1 for D (5 bases). Input material: blood. The CDR3 spells CASIRGATATNEKLFF. CDR3 nucleotide sequence: TGTGCCAGTATCCGCGGGGCAACTGCAACTAATGAAAAACTGTTTTTT.